The 17 T cell receptor beta chains below all came from one sample that was sequenced in a study of blood T cell repertoires in COVID-19. Generated by immunoSEQ multiplex PCR, the TCRdb table keeps only in-frame clones and is missing some. The table lists 130,000 to 150,000 clones, around four fifths of them singletons. Sample: peripheral blood. These receptors originate from a human donor in a cohort sampled during active COVID-19.

V is TRBV2 and J is TRBJ2-7; D not resolved. Germline CDR1 and CDR2: SNHLY and FYNNEI. Trimming cost V 3 bases and J 3 bases, with 3 bases left between them. This CDR3 has 11 residues. CDR3 protein: CASSDGYEQYF. CDR3 DNA: TGTGCCAGCAGTGACGGCTACGAGCAGTACTTC.

The chain joins TRBV2 to TRBJ2-1; maybe TRBD1 (6 bases). CDR3 length equals 14 residues. Trimming stripped 2 bases from V and 8 bases from J, with 13 bases between. In germline, CDR1 is SNHLY, CDR2 FYNNEI. The CDR3 loop reads CASSEWTAKDEQFF. The CDR3 bases are TGTGCCAGCAGTGAATGGACAGCTAAGGATGAGCAGTTCTTC.

The rearrangement uses TRBV5-1 and TRBJ2-2; 8 bases map to TRBD1. This CDR3 is built from 15 residues. From germline, CDR1 is SGHRS and CDR2 YFSETQ. V was clipped by 4 bases and J by 0 bases; unmatched bases: 2. The CDR3 nucleotides are TGCGCCAGCAGCCTGGACAGGGCGAACACCGGGGAGCTGTTTTTT. This translates into CASSLDRANTGELFF.

The chain employs TRBV27 and TRBJ1-1; 7 nucleotides match TRBD1. With 8 bases clipped from V and 3 bases from J, the junction kept 6 bases outside the gene matches. The germline CDR1 and CDR2 sequences are MNHEY and SMNVEV (reference sequence). The CDR3 runs 13 residues. The CDR3 loop reads CASRPTGHTEAFF. CDR3 in DNA: TGTGCCAGCCGACCGACAGGGCACACTGAAGCTTTCTTT.

Comment on this clone: The junction does not match germline at one end; this may be a read error. V is TRBV7-6 and J is TRBJ2-7; maybe TRBD2 (6 bases). The CDR3 has 18 amino acids. CDR1 is SGHVS and CDR2 is FNYEAQ in the germline V gene. The CDR3 nucleotides read TGTGCCAGCAGCGTAGCAACTCCCGGGAGACAACAGACCCCCGAGCAGTACTTC. It encodes CASSVATPGRQQTPEQYF.

The chain links TRBV9 to TRBJ2-6, with 7 bases identical to TRBD1. The V gene's germline CDR1 is SGDLS and CDR2 YYNGEE. V lost 0 bases, J lost 1 base, and 4 bases stayed unmatched. The CDR3 is made up of 17 amino acids. The CDR3 loop reads CASSVADRLSGANVLTF. CDR3 nucleotides: TGTGCCAGCAGCGTAGCGGACAGGCTATCTGGGGCCAACGTCCTGACTTTC.

This sequence joins TRBV27 and TRBJ2-2; perhaps TRBD2 as D (6 bases). CDR3 size: 14 residues. Per the germline V gene, CDR1 is MNHEY and CDR2 is SMNVEV (reference sequence). The ends were cut back, 3 bases at V and 2 bases at J, with 7 bases in the middle. Here the CDR3 DNA reads TGTGCCAGCAGTTTGGGACTTAACACCGGGGAGCTGTTTTTT. Amino acids: CASSLGLNTGELFF.

The chain has TRBV5-6 and TRBJ1-2; TRBD1 matches 7 bases. The V gene end was trimmed by 3 bases and the J gene end by 6 bases; junction bases not matched to a gene: 5. The CDR3 totals 13 residues. Germline-derived CDR1 and CDR2 are SGHDT and YYEEEE. CDR3 in amino acids: CASSWRGRDGYTF. Here the CDR3 DNA reads TGTGCCAGCAGCTGGAGGGGGCGAGATGGCTACACCTTC.

The rearrangement uses TRBV19 and TRBJ2-1; TRBD2 matches at 7 bases. The CDR3 totals 15 residues. J lost 4 bases, V lost 4 bases, and 7 bases had no gene match. Germline-derived CDR1 and CDR2 are LNHDA and SQIVND (reference sequence). CDR3 sequence (DNA): TGTGCCAGTAGTACCTCTAGCGGAGTATACAATGAGCAGTTCTTC. Translation gives CASSTSSGVYNEQFF. The complete variable domain, with remaining parts taken from reference TRBV19 and TRBJ2-1, reads DGGITQSPKYLFRKEGQNVTLSCEQNLNHDAMYWYRQDPGQGLRLIYYSQIVNDFQKGDIAEGYSVSREKKESFPLTVTSAQKNPTAFYLCASSTSSGVYNEQFFGPGTRLTVL.

This clone has more than one count but fewer than ten. The rearrangement joins TRBV18 to TRBJ2-7, with 11 bases matching TRBD2. There are 14 residues in the CDR3. J gave up 4 bases and V 6 bases, and 5 bases lay outside the gene matches. CDR1 and CDR2 (germline): KGHSH, LQKENI. The CDR3 loop is CASSPSGRSYEQYV. In DNA, the CDR3 is TGTGCCAGCTCGCCTAGCGGGAGGAGTTACGAGCAGTACGTC.

The J gene is TRBJ2-2, the V gene TRBV7-8; 9 bases are a match to TRBD1. Trimming removed 2 bases from V and 6 bases from J; junction bases left unmatched: 7. This CDR3 is 16 amino acids long. Germline CDR1 and CDR2: SGHVS and FQNEAQ. As DNA, the CDR3 is TGTGCCAGCAGCTTAATCAACAGGGGGCGGGCCGGGGAGCTGTTTTTT. The encoded protein is CASSLINRGRAGELFF.

The V gene is TRBV4-2, the J gene TRBJ2-2, with a possible D match to TRBD2 (6 bases). Per germline, CDR1 LGHNA and CDR2 YNFKEQ. This CDR3 is built from 18 residues. The germline V and J ends were trimmed by 0 bases and 4 bases, with 18 bases remaining between them. CDR3 DNA: TGTGCCAGCAGCCAAGATGTGCGAACTAGCACGGTCACCGGGGAGCTGTTTTTT. This encodes CASSQDVRTSTVTGELFF.

The rearrangement uses TRBV29-1 and TRBJ2-3, with D hard to call. Germline V gene lookup returns CDR1 SQVTM and CDR2 ANQGSEA. V was cut by 5 bases and J by 3 bases, with 12 bases left in between. CDR3 length: 13 amino acids. The CDR3 loop is CSVHRIQTDTQYF. The CDR3 region has the DNA TGCAGCGTTCACCGAATACAGACAGATACGCAGTATTTT.

This clone was seen repeatedly, ten times or more. The gene calls are TRBV7-6 and TRBJ1-2; 10 bases are shared with TRBD1. Looked up from germline, CDR1 is SGHVS and CDR2 is FNYEAQ. The CDR3 runs to 15 residues. After removal of 1 base from V and 7 bases from J, the junction contained 6 bases not matched to a gene. This CDR3 reads CASSLEETGGSGYTF. The CDR3 region has the DNA TGTGCCAGCAGCTTAGAGGAGACAGGGGGCTCTGGCTACACCTTC.

In DNA form, the CDR3 reads TGTGCCAGCAGCTCTCAAGACAGTTCCAGGGCCCAGTACTTC. It is translated as CASSSQDSSRAQYF. This chain links TRBV7-9 with TRBJ2-5, with D possibly matching TRBD1 (5 bases). Germline values: CDR1 SEHNR, CDR2 FQNEAQ (reference sequence). Trimming cost V 4 bases and J 9 bases, with 18 bases left between them. CDR3 length: 14 amino acids.

The genes are TRBV11-2 and TRBJ2-1, with TRBD2 identical over 9 bases. Germline V gene lookup returns CDR1 SGHAT and CDR2 FQNNGV. V shed 5 bases and J 4 bases; nucleotides not matched to a gene: 15. CDR3 length equals 18 residues. The CDR3 loop is CASSTRGAGGSLYNEQFF. As DNA, the CDR3 is TGTGCCAGCAGCACCAGAGGGGCGGGAGGGTCCCTTTACAATGAGCAGTTCTTC.

The chain uses TRBV4-1 and TRBJ1-1; possibly TRBD1 for D (5 bases). Trimming took off 4 bases at V and 7 bases at J, with 13 bases between the two ends. The V gene's germline CDR1 is MGHRA and CDR2 YSYEKL. CDR3 length: 13 residues. CDR3 DNA: TGCGCCAGCAGCCTTGGCCCAGGGTTTGAAGCTTTCTTT. Its translation is CASSLGPGFEAFF.